Below are 4 T cell receptor beta chains sequenced from a single sample in a study of cytomegalovirus exposure and HLA in healthy donors. Profiling relied on immunoSEQ multiplex PCR, and the TCRdb table lists in-frame clones only, not all of them. The sample shows 140,000 or so clones, approximately 90% of them seen only once. Sample: PBMCs. These receptors were taken from a woman in her 30s in good health and CMV-seropositive.

This rearrangement joins TRBV19 to TRBJ1-2; possible D gene TRBD1, 6 bases. V shed 7 bases and J shed 3 bases, with 12 bases lying between them. Germline V gene data show CDR1 as LNHDA and CDR2 as SQIVND (reference sequence). The length of the CDR3 is 13 residues. CDR3 sequence reads: CASTQGWDYGYTF. Here the CDR3 DNA reads TGTGCCAGTACTCAGGGGTGGGACTATGGCTACACCTTC.

V gene TRBV15 combines with J gene TRBJ2-7; 7 bases are a match to TRBD2. Losses at the gene ends were 3 bases for V and 3 bases for J; bases not matched to a gene: 20. Germline lookup yields CDR1 LNHNV and CDR2 YYDKDF (reference sequence). The CDR3 loop spans 19 amino acids. In DNA form, the CDR3 reads TGTGCCACCAGCAGTCGCCTCCTCGGACTCCCTAAGCGGGGCTACGAGCAGTACTTC. It translates to CATSSRLLGLPKRGYEQYF.

This clone was recorded once. The chain carries TRBV28 and TRBJ2-2; 8 bases map to TRBD2. After removal of 5 bases from V and 7 bases from J, the junction contained 15 bases not matched to a gene. The CDR3 loop spans 17 amino acids. Germline assignment: CDR1 MDHEN and CDR2 SYDVKM. CDR3 nucleotide sequence: TGTGCCAGCAGTCCCCCTGGACTAGCCGTCGCCGGCGGGGAGCTGTTTTTT. Translated, it gives CASSPPGLAVAGGELFF. Full variable domain (rest looked up from reference TRBV28 and TRBJ2-2): DVKVTQSSRYLVKRTGEKVFLECVQDMDHENMFWYRQDPGLGLRLIYFSYDVKMKEKGDIPEGYSVSREKKERFSLILESASTNQTSMYLCASSPPGLAVAGGELFFGEGSRLTVL.

The CDR3 region is CASSSLPGGHYGYTF. The CDR3 coding sequence is TGTGCCAGCTCATCCCTCCCGGGGGGCCACTATGGCTACACCTTC. The rearrangement links TRBV18 to TRBJ1-2; D perhaps matches TRBD1 (6 bases). V lost 5 bases, J lost 3 bases, and 16 bases lay in between. Germline CDR1 reads KGHSH; CDR2 reads LQKENI. The CDR3 totals 15 residues.